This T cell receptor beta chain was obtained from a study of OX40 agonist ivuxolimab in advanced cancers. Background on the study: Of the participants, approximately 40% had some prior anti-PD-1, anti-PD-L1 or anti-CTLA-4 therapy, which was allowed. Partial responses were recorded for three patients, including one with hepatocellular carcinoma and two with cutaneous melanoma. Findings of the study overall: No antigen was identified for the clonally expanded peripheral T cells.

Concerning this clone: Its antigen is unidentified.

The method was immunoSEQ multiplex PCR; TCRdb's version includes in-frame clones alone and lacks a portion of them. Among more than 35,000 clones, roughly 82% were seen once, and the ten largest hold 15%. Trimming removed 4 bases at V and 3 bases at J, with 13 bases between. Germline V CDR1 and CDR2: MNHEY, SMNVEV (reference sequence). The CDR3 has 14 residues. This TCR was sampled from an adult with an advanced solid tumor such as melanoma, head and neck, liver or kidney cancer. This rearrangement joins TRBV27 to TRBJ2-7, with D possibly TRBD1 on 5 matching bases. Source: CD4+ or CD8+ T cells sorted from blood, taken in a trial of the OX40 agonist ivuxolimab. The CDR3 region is CASSSHRTSYEQYF. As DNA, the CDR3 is TGTGCCAGCAGTTCTCACAGGACGAGCTACGAGCAGTACTTC.